A selection of T cell receptor beta chains follows, all from one sample in a study of cytomegalovirus exposure and HLA in healthy donors. Data came from immunoSEQ multiplex PCR; TCRdb stores just in-frame clones and leaves some out. The sample contains about 95,000 clones, roughly 72% of which appear only once. Sample: PBMCs. All receptors come from a man aged 30 to 45 in good health and CMV-seropositive. Both conserved end residues are part of each CDR3. A D gene is named only where the DNA matches it firmly. Rows give clone size only sometimes, using once, few, many, or a class for an expanded clone.

v_gene	d_gene	j_gene	abundance	CDR3nt	CDR3aa
TRBV5-1	NA	TRBJ2-1	few	TGCGCCAGCAGCTTGAAAATGGGAGAAGGTGAGCAGTTCTTC	CASSLKMGEGEQFF
TRBV7-3	NA	TRBJ2-5	few	TGTGCCAGCAGCTTAACAACTAAAGAGACCCAGTACTTC	CASSLTTKETQYF
TRBV29-1	NA	TRBJ2-1	NA	TGCAGCGTGAGGGATTCCTACAATGAGCAGTTCTTC	CSVRDSYNEQFF
TRBV7-6	TRBD1	TRBJ1-6	NA	TGTGCCAGCAGCTCAGGGACAGGCGGTATCTTACCCCTCCACTTT	CASSSGTGGILPLHF
TRBV30	TRBD1	TRBJ1-5	NA	TGTGCCTGGAGCGCAGGGGGCCATCAGCCCCAGCATTTT	CAWSAGGHQPQHF
TRBV2	TRBD1	TRBJ1-2	NA	TGTGCCAGCAGTGGGTCTGTGGGGACAGGGAACTATGGCTACACCTTC	CASSGSVGTGNYGYTF
TRBV16	NA	TRBJ1-1	NA	TGTGCCAGCAGCCAATCCCCAGAAAGCACTGAAGCTTTCTTT	CASSQSPESTEAFF
TRBV5-4	TRBD2	TRBJ2-7	NA	TGTGCCAGCAGCCACCCCATGACTAGCGGGAGCCTCCTTCGGACCTACGAGCAGTACTTC	CASSHPMTSGSLLRTYEQYF
TRBV6-1	TRBD1	TRBJ1-4	NA	TGTGCCAGCAGTGGGGGCCGACAGGGGGTTGAAAAACTGTTTTTT	CASSGGRQGVEKLFF
TRBV7-5	NA	TRBJ1-3	NA	TGTGCCAGAAGCTTAACAGGACGACCGGTCCACGGAAACACCATATATTTT	CARSLTGRPVHGNTIYF
TRBV7-9	NA	TRBJ1-5	few	TGTGCCAGCAGCATGGACAGTCATCAGCCCCAGCATTTT	CASSMDSHQPQHF
TRBV11-2	NA	TRBJ1-4	once	TGTGCCAGCAGCGCGGAGGGCAGGGCAGGTGAAAAACTGTTTTTT	CASSAEGRAGEKLFF
TRBV9	NA	TRBJ1-2	NA	TGTGCCAGCAGCGCCTCGGGGGGTGCCAACTATGGCTACACCTTC	CASSASGGANYGYTF
TRBV7-2	NA	TRBJ2-6	NA	TGTGCCAGCAGCCCCGACCTGACAGGTTTCATCTCTGGGGCCAACGTCCTGACTTTC	CASSPDLTGFISGANVLTF
TRBV4-2	NA	TRBJ1-5	NA	TGTGCCAGCAGTCCGACCCCCGGAGGCAATCAGCCCCAGCATTTT	CASSPTPGGNQPQHF
TRBV19	TRBD1	TRBJ2-1	once	TGTGCCAGTAGTAGGGGGGGGACAGGGTTGTTCTTC	CASSRGGTGLFF
TRBV7-2	TRBD1	TRBJ2-7	NA	TGTGCCAGCAGCTTAGGGGACAGGAGGGTCTACGAGCAGTACTTC	CASSLGDRRVYEQYF
TRBV11-2	TRBD1	TRBJ1-2	NA	TGTGCCGTCCCCGACAGGGATGGCTACACCTTC	CAVPDRDGYTF
TRBV19	TRBD2	TRBJ2-5	NA	TGTGCCAGTAGTATCCAGCGGGGGGCGGAGACCCAGTACTTC	CASSIQRGAETQYF
TRBV5-8	NA	TRBJ1-2	few	TGTGCCAGCAGCGCACTACAGGGCCCCTATGGCTACACCTTC	CASSALQGPYGYTF
TRBV28	NA	TRBJ1-1	NA	TGTGCCAGCAGTTTGGGACACGGCCCTGAAGCTTTCTTT	CASSLGHGPEAFF
TRBV6-6	TRBD1	TRBJ2-5	NA	TGTGCCAGCAGTTACCGGGACAGGCAAGAGACCCAGTACTTC	CASSYRDRQETQYF
TRBV5-1	NA	TRBJ2-2	NA	TGCGCCAGCAGCAGCCAGACAGGTTACACCGGGGAGCTGTTTTTT	CASSSQTGYTGELFF
TRBV25-1	TRBD2	TRBJ2-5	few	TGTGCCAGCAGTGAATTAACTAGCGGGTACCAAGAGACCCAGTACTTC	CASSELTSGYQETQYF
TRBV7-9	TRBD1	TRBJ1-4	NA	TGTGCCAGCAGCCGAGGGGGTGGGACAGCTAATGAAAAACTGTTTTTT	CASSRGGGTANEKLFF
TRBV29-1	NA	TRBJ1-1	NA	TGCAGCGTCCGGGACACGAACACTGAAGCTTTCTTT	CSVRDTNTEAFF
TRBV30	NA	TRBJ2-3	few	TGTGCCTGGTCGAGAGTGATTATGACAGATACGCAGTATTTT	CAWSRVIMTDTQYF
TRBV28	NA	TRBJ2-5	few	TGTGCCAGCAGTCCCCGACATGAGCAAGAGACCCAGTACTTC	CASSPRHEQETQYF
TRBV5-4	TRBD2	TRBJ2-6	NA	TGTGCCAGCAAACCTAGGGGTAGCGGGTCTAGCTCTGGGGCCAACGTCCTGACTTTC	CASKPRGSGSSSGANVLTF
TRBV6-5	NA	TRBJ1-5	NA	TGTGCCAGCAGAAAAGGGACACAAACCAATCAGCCCCAGCATTTT	CASRKGTQTNQPQHF
TRBV27	NA	TRBJ2-3	NA	TGTGCCAGCAGCGCGGAAGCCAAAGATACGCAGTATTTT	CASSAEAKDTQYF
TRBV4-1	NA	TRBJ1-3	few	TGCGCCAGCAGCCAAGAGGTCCAGGGTAGAAACACCATATATTTT	CASSQEVQGRNTIYF
TRBV7-3	TRBD2	TRBJ2-2	NA	TGTGCCAGCAGCGAAACTAGCGGGAGGTACACCGGGGAGCTGTTTTTT	CASSETSGRYTGELFF
TRBV30	NA	TRBJ2-7	NA	TGTGCCTCGGCGGGTGGTACCTACGAGCAGTACTTC	CASAGGTYEQYF
TRBV6-1	TRBD2	TRBJ2-7	NA	TGTGCCAGCAGTAAAGGGACTAGCGGGAGTGGCTCCTACGAGCAGTACTTC	CASSKGTSGSGSYEQYF
TRBV27	NA	TRBJ1-1	NA	TGTGCCAGCAGTTTCGGGGGAAACACTGAAGCTTTCTTT	CASSFGGNTEAFF
TRBV28	NA	TRBJ1-5	NA	TGTGCCAGCAGTTTTGTTGGGCCGAGTCAAAATCAGCCCCAGCATTTT	CASSFVGPSQNQPQHF
TRBV14	NA	TRBJ2-2	NA	TGTGCCAGCAGCAAACAGGTTCACGGGGAGCTGTTTTTT	CASSKQVHGELFF
TRBV4-3	NA	TRBJ1-4	once	TGCGCCAGCAGCCAAGAGCAGGCCAGTGAAAAACTGTTTTTT	CASSQEQASEKLFF
TRBV7-9	NA	TRBJ1-2	NA	TGTGCCAGCAGCCATGCCGACAGCTCCTATGGCTACACCTTC	CASSHADSSYGYTF
TRBV5-1	NA	TRBJ2-1	NA	TGCGCCAGCAGCCTACGACAGGACCGCAACAATGAGCAGTTCTTC	CASSLRQDRNNEQFF
TRBV4-1	TRBD1	TRBJ1-2	NA	TGCGCCAGCAGCTTCGGACAGGGGATCGGTGGCTACACCTTC	CASSFGQGIGGYTF
TRBV7-3	NA	TRBJ1-1	NA	TGTGCCAGCAGCCTAGCCGGGGAAGCTTTCTTT	CASSLAGEAFF
TRBV16	NA	TRBJ1-2	NA	TGTGCCAGCAGTGCTTCAGGGCTTGGCTACACCTTC	CASSASGLGYTF
TRBV5-1	NA	TRBJ1-1	NA	TGCGCCAGCAGCGGGGGGATGATAGGAGGTGAAGCTTTCTTT	CASSGGMIGGEAFF
TRBV5-4	NA	TRBJ2-7	NA	TGTGCCAGCAGCTTGGGGTCTCCGGGGGCCTACGAGCAGTACTTC	CASSLGSPGAYEQYF
TRBV7-9	NA	TRBJ1-3	NA	TGTGCCAGCAGCCCCTTCCCTTCTTTAAACACCATATATTTT	CASSPFPSLNTIYF
TRBV18	NA	TRBJ1-1	NA	TGTGCCAGCTCATCAGACACTGAAGCTTTCTTT	CASSSDTEAFF
TRBV15	NA	TRBJ2-2	NA	TGTGCCACCAGCAGAGCGGCGGGGGCCAACACCGGGGAGCTGTTTTTT	CATSRAAGANTGELFF
TRBV4-1	TRBD1	TRBJ2-6	NA	TGCGCCAGCAGCCATCCCGCGGAGACAGGGGGCGGCTCTGGGGCCAACGTCCTGACTTTC	CASSHPAETGGGSGANVLTF
TRBV30	TRBD2	TRBJ2-2	NA	TGTGCCTGCCCGGGACTAGTGGGCACCGGGGAGCTGTTTTTT	CACPGLVGTGELFF